This T cell receptor (beta chain) was observed in a study of cytomegalovirus exposure and HLA in healthy donors. As for the study in general: When just under 400 donors were genotyped, about 80% of them were found to fall in the Caucasian-associated ancestry cluster. Whole-study findings and limits: Exclusion applied to some V segments, including TRBV6-2 and TRBV6-3, as they were indistinguishable.

The PCR had 60 Vbeta and 13 Jbeta primers. In the authors' methods: Approximately 9.9 million shared chains were among the 60 million to 80 million unique TCR beta chains that a later analysis counted. This table comes from immunoSEQ multiplex PCR, and its TCRdb copy is limited to in-frame clones, with some not included. V and J calls and clone size come straight from that table; D and trimming were deduced from the DNA. The data show 180,000 or so clones, approximately 83% seen once. A word on this clone: Its specificity is not known.

With 0 bases removed from V and 0 bases from J, the gap between germline ends came to 12 bases. The germline gives CDR1 LNHNV, CDR2 YYDKDF (reference sequence). The CDR3 is made up of 16 amino acids. Sequencing used PBMCs. The chain couples TRBV15 to TRBJ2-7, with D tentatively TRBD1 (6 bases). The clonotype was recovered from a man aged 18 to 35 in good health and CMV-seropositive. The CDR3 protein is CATSREMAGVSYEQYF. The CDR3 DNA reads TGTGCCACCAGCAGAGAAATGGCAGGGGTCTCCTACGAGCAGTACTTC.